A selection of T cell receptor beta chains follows, all from one sample in a study of Graves' ophthalmopathy and Graves' hyperthyroidism. TCRdb passed the multiplex PCR reads through MiXCR, listing each CDR3 protein once. Found here are more than 150,000 distinct CDR3 sequences, 30% to 45% of them singletons; the top ten hold around 5.5%. The sample was peripheral blood. The receptors stem from a woman aged 35 to 49 with Graves' ophthalmopathy. The CDR3 runs from the conserved cysteine through the conserved F or W. Each record gives: V gene, clone size, D gene, J gene, CDR3 DNA, CDR3 protein. The D gene is left open where the match is weak. A row's size may be missing; if present it is once, few, many or a size class.

V: TRBV4-2
size: many
D: TRBD2
J: TRBJ2-5
DNA: TGTGCCAGTAAGGAGGGGACTAGCGAAAAGTTGGAGATCCAGTACTTC
CDR3: CASKEGTSEKLEIQYF

V: TRBV7-9
size: NA
D: NA
J: TRBJ2-5
DNA: TGTGCCAGCAGCTTCTTGGATCGGGTAGAGACCCAGTACTTC
CDR3: CASSFLDRVETQYF

V: TRBV7-8
size: once
D: NA
J: TRBJ1-1
DNA: TGTGCCAGCAGCTTAGGGACAGAGGTGTATGAAGCTTTCTTT
CDR3: CASSLGTEVYEAFF

V: TRBV5-1
size: NA
D: TRBD1
J: TRBJ1-1
DNA: TGCGCCAGCAGCGCGGACAGGGGGCGGAACACTGAAGCTTTCTTT
CDR3: CASSADRGRNTEAFF

V: TRBV12-3/TRBV12-4
size: NA
D: NA
J: TRBJ1-3
DNA: TGTGCCAGCAGTTTAGGGGCGGGAAGGGGGACTGGAAACACCATATATTTT
CDR3: CASSLGAGRGTGNTIYF

V: TRBV28
size: NA
D: NA
J: TRBJ2-7
DNA: TGTGCCAGCAGTTCCACGGCGGTGTACGAGCAGTACTTC
CDR3: CASSSTAVYEQYF

V: TRBV27
size: many
D: TRBD2
J: TRBJ2-7
DNA: TGTGCCAGCAGGAGACTTTTAAAGCGGGGGCCCCCGCGCTACGAGCAGTACTTC
CDR3: CASRRLLKRGPPRYEQYF

V: TRBV12-3/TRBV12-4
size: once
D: NA
J: TRBJ1-5
DNA: TGTGCCAGCACCCAAGGAGGTTTTAACAATCAGCCCCAGCATTTT
CDR3: CASTQGGFNNQPQHF

V: TRBV6-5
size: many
D: TRBD2
J: TRBJ2-2
DNA: TGTGCCAGCAGTAGACTAGCGGGGGACACCGGGGAGCTGTTTTTT
CDR3: CASSRLAGDTGELFF

V: TRBV10-3
size: NA
D: TRBD2
J: TRBJ2-7
DNA: TGTGCCATCAGTGAACTAGCGACCTCCTACGAGCAGTACTTC
CDR3: CAISELATSYEQYF

V: TRBV7-9
size: NA
D: NA
J: TRBJ2-7
DNA: TGTGCCAGCAGCTTATCGGCAAACGAGCAGTACTTC
CDR3: CASSLSANEQYF

V: TRBV7-2
size: once
D: TRBD2
J: TRBJ2-7
DNA: TGTGCCAGCAGCTTACCCGGGAGGTCATCCTACGAGCAGTACTTC
CDR3: CASSLPGRSSYEQYF

V: TRBV20-1
size: many
D: TRBD1
J: TRBJ2-2
DNA: TGCAGTGCTAAGATCCAGGGGGCGACCGGGGAGCTGTTTTTT
CDR3: CSAKIQGATGELFF

V: TRBV6-1
size: NA
D: NA
J: TRBJ1-6
DNA: TGTGCCAGCAGCATATATAGCGGAGTGGATTCACCCCTCCACTTT
CDR3: CASSIYSGVDSPLHF

V: TRBV2
size: NA
D: NA
J: TRBJ2-2
DNA: TGTGCCACCGGGAACACCGGGGAGCTGTTTTTT
CDR3: CATGNTGELFF

V: TRBV12-3/TRBV12-4
size: many
D: NA
J: TRBJ1-6
DNA: TGTGCCAGCAGTTTCGGCAGAACGAGTTCACCCCTCCACTTT
CDR3: CASSFGRTSSPLHF

V: TRBV20-1
size: many
D: TRBD2
J: TRBJ2-5
DNA: TGCAGTGCGAGGACTAGCGGGCCCGAACAAGAGACCCAGTACTTC
CDR3: CSARTSGPEQETQYF

V: TRBV7-3
size: many
D: NA
J: TRBJ1-1
DNA: TGTGCCAGCAGCCCCGGTCCGGACACTGAAGCTTTCTTT
CDR3: CASSPGPDTEAFF

V: TRBV12-3/TRBV12-4
size: many
D: NA
J: TRBJ1-5
DNA: TGTGCCAGCAGCCCGGGAGGGGGGGATCAGCCCCAGCATTTT
CDR3: CASSPGGGDQPQHF

V: TRBV6-5
size: many
D: TRBD1
J: TRBJ2-7
DNA: TGTGCCAGCAGTTCCGATCAGTCCGGGACAGGGAGGTACGAGCAGTACTTC
CDR3: CASSSDQSGTGRYEQYF

V: TRBV10-3
size: once
D: TRBD2
J: TRBJ2-6
DNA: TGTGCCATCAAAGGGACTAGCGGCCGAGGGGCCAACGTCCTGACTTTC
CDR3: CAIKGTSGRGANVLTF

V: TRBV28
size: many
D: NA
J: TRBJ1-6
DNA: TGTGCCACCAGGAAGGGACTCCTGAATTCACCCCTCCACTTT
CDR3: CATRKGLLNSPLHF

V: TRBV28
size: NA
D: NA
J: TRBJ1-1
DNA: TGTGCCAGCAGCTTAGATGTCGGGACTGAAGCTTTCTTT
CDR3: CASSLDVGTEAFF

V: TRBV2
size: NA
D: NA
J: TRBJ1-1
DNA: TGTGCCAGCAGCTTATACCAGGCGAGCACTGAAGCTTTCTTT
CDR3: CASSLYQASTEAFF

V: TRBV7-3
size: many
D: TRBD2
J: TRBJ2-5
DNA: TGTGCCAGCAGCTTAACGGCACATGGCGGGGGGAAGGGGAGGACCCAGTACTTC
CDR3: CASSLTAHGGGKGRTQYF

V: TRBV15
size: many
D: NA
J: TRBJ2-4
DNA: TGTGCCACCAGCACAGAAGGCATTCAGTACTTC
CDR3: CATSTEGIQYF

V: TRBV12-3/TRBV12-4
size: NA
D: NA
J: TRBJ2-7
DNA: TGTGCCAGCAGTTTTGGGAGGCCACCCCTGAACGAGCAGTACTTC
CDR3: CASSFGRPPLNEQYF

V: TRBV19
size: NA
D: TRBD2
J: TRBJ2-6
DNA: TGTGCCAGCAGCCTTAGCGGGGGTTCTGGGGCCAACGTCCTGACTTTC
CDR3: CASSLSGGSGANVLTF

V: TRBV12-3/TRBV12-4
size: NA
D: TRBD1
J: TRBJ1-1
DNA: TGTGCCAGCAGTGTTAGGGACAGTGAAGCTTTCTTT
CDR3: CASSVRDSEAFF